Following are 15 T cell receptor beta chains from one sample sequenced in a study of Graves' ophthalmopathy and Graves' hyperthyroidism. Scientists amplified the TCR beta CDR3 regions from RNA transcripts. The first round was an RT-PCR with HTBI primers, and the second round was a multiplex PCR. TCRdb analysed the multiplex PCR reads with MiXCR anew, one entry per CDR3 protein. The profile shows some 410,000 distinct CDR3 sequences, about 21% of them singletons. Material for sequencing was peripheral blood. The receptors come from a woman aged 18-35 years with stable Graves' hyperthyroidism.

This clonotype showed up many times. The rearrangement links TRBV19 to TRBJ1-5; D is unresolved. The germline gives CDR1 LNHDA, CDR2 SQIVND (reference sequence). This CDR3 spans 12 amino acids. The V and J ends lost 1 base and 6 bases respectively, with 4 bases between them. The CDR3 DNA reads TGTGCCAGTAGTATAGGGCCTCAGCCCCAGCATTTT. This gives the protein CASSIGPQPQHF.

The V gene is TRBV28, the J gene TRBJ2-5, with 14 bases fitting TRBD2. Trimming removed 6 bases from V and 1 base from J; junction bases left unmatched: 4. Germline lookup yields CDR1 MDHEN and CDR2 SYDVKM. CDR3 size: 16 residues. Here the CDR3 reads CASRHGLAGGQETQYF. The CDR3 DNA is TGTGCCAGCAGACACGGACTAGCGGGGGGCCAAGAGACCCAGTACTTC.

This clonotype was seen many times. The CDR3 DNA reads as TGTGCCAGCAGCTCCCCCCCTAGCGGAGTCCACGAGCAGTACTTC. Protein sequence: CASSSPPSGVHEQYF. This chain uses TRBV7-2 with TRBJ2-7; TRBD2 aligns across 7 bases. The J segment lost 5 bases and the V segment lost 4 bases, leaving 11 bases of the junction unmatched. Germline loops: CDR1 SGHTA, CDR2 FQGNSA. This CDR3 contains 15 residues.

This clonotype came up a few times. CDR3 sequence (DNA): TGTGCCAGCAGTCCGATGGACGGGGAAGCTTTCTTT. It codes for CASSPMDGEAFF. V and J are TRBV12-3 or TRBV12-4 and TRBJ1-1; no reliable D call. Trimming pared 5 bases from V and 8 bases from J, leaving 12 bases between. The CDR3 length is 12 residues.

This clonotype came up many times. J is TRBJ2-7 and V is TRBV4-3; D may be TRBD2 (6 bases). The CDR3 is made up of 15 amino acids. V was cut by 0 bases and J by 3 bases, with 12 bases left in between. CDR1 LGHNA and CDR2 YSLEER come from the germline V gene. This chain's CDR3 is CASSQELARRYEQYF. The CDR3 region has the DNA TGCGCCAGCAGCCAAGAGCTAGCGAGACGCTACGAGCAGTACTTC.

This clonotype was counted a few times. The V gene is TRBV6-5, the J gene TRBJ2-2, with D possibly TRBD1 on 5 matching bases. V was clipped by 0 bases and J by 6 bases, with 17 bases between them. Germline V gene data show CDR1 as MNHEY and CDR2 as SVGAGI. CDR3 length: 17 residues. The CDR3 reads CASSYSISWGEPGELFF. In DNA form, the CDR3 reads TGTGCCAGCAGTTACTCGATCTCATGGGGCGAGCCCGGGGAGCTGTTTTTT.

The chain recombines TRBV3-1 with TRBJ1-5, with unresolved D. This CDR3 has 17 residues. V lost 0 bases and J 3 bases, leaving 15 bases between the germline ends. Germline CDR1 reads LGHDT; CDR2 reads YNNKEL (reference sequence). CDR3 in amino acids: CASSQDHGGSVNQPQHF. The CDR3 DNA reads as TGTGCCAGCAGCCAAGATCATGGAGGGTCGGTCAATCAGCCCCAGCATTTT. The full variable domain, in which reference TRBV3-1 and TRBJ1-5 provide the parts outside the CDR3, is DTAVSQTPKYLVTQMGNDKSIKCEQNLGHDTMYWYKQDSKKFLKIMFSYNNKELIINETVPNRFSPKSPDKAHLNLHINSLELGDSAVYFCASSQDHGGSVNQPQHFGDGTRLSIL.

This clonotype was picked up many times. This chain joins TRBV5-4 and TRBJ1-2; D remains unclear. CDR3 length: 16 amino acids. Trimming took off 0 bases at V and 3 bases at J, with 15 bases between the two ends. The germline V gene encodes CDR1 SGHNT and CDR2 YYREEE (reference sequence). The CDR3 DNA reads TGTGCCAGCAGCTTGGACCCCTCGGTCTCGTACTATGGCTACACCTTC. This sequence encodes CASSLDPSVSYYGYTF. The full variable domain, completed using reference TRBV5-4 and TRBJ1-2, is ETGVTQSPTHLIKTRGQQVTLRCSSQSGHNTVSWYQQALGQGPQFIFQYYREEENGRGNFPPRFSGLQFPNYSSELNVNALELDDSALYLCASSLDPSVSYYGYTFGSGTRLTVV.

This clonotype has ten or more counts. This chain connects TRBV20-1 to TRBJ1-1, with 9 bases aligning to TRBD1. Trimming removed 1 base from V and 2 bases from J; junction bases left unmatched: 8. CDR1 is DFQATT, CDR2 SNEGSKA, per germline (reference sequence). The CDR3 has 16 amino acids. The CDR3 sequence is CSARGTGTGFNTEAFF. CDR3 sequence (DNA): TGCAGTGCTAGAGGGACCGGGACAGGGTTTAACACTGAAGCTTTCTTT.

This clonotype was counted ten times or more. The V and J genes are TRBV2 and TRBJ2-5; 8 bases match TRBD1. The CDR3 is made up of 13 amino acids. Germline CDR1 SNHLY, CDR2 FYNNEI. Trimming at V came to 8 bases and at J to 5 bases, leaving 7 bases not matched to a gene. DNA for the CDR3: TGTGCCAGCGCCGGGACAGGCGGCGAGACCCAGTACTTC. It encodes CASAGTGGETQYF.

This clonotype turned up a few times. The V and J genes are TRBV18 and TRBJ1-3, with D possibly matching TRBD1 (5 bases). From germline, CDR1 is KGHSH and CDR2 LQKENI. The V gene lost 6 bases and the J gene lost 3 bases, with 12 bases spanning the gap. The CDR3 sequence is 14 residues long. This chain's CDR3 is CASSLGADGNTIYF. Written as DNA, the CDR3 is TGTGCCAGCTCGCTCGGGGCGGATGGAAACACCATATATTTT. Looking up the rest from reference TRBV18 and TRBJ1-3 gives the full variable domain: NAGVMQNPRHLVRRRGQEARLRCSPMKGHSHVYWYRQLPEEGLKFMVYLQKENIIDESGMPKERFSAEFPKEGPSILRIQQVVRGDSAAYFCASSLGADGNTIYFGEGSWLTVV.

CDR3 nucleotide sequence: TGTGCCAGCAGTTCCGGGACAGAAGGTGGCTACGAGCAGTACTTC. This translates into CASSSGTEGGYEQYF. The rearrangement links TRBV6-2 or TRBV6-3 to TRBJ2-7; 7 bases line up with TRBD1. Looked up from germline, CDR1 is MNHEY and CDR2 is SVGEGT. V gave up 4 bases and J gave up 3 bases; unmatched junction bases: 9. The CDR3 totals 15 residues.

This clonotype was counted ten times or more. V and J are TRBV28 and TRBJ2-4, with D unclear. CDR1 and CDR2 (germline): MDHEN, SYDVKM. The V gene lost 3 bases and the J gene lost 0 bases, with 6 bases spanning the gap. The length of the CDR3 is 14 residues. The chain's CDR3 is CASSFVLAKNIQYF. DNA of the CDR3: TGTGCCAGCAGTTTCGTCTTAGCCAAAAACATTCAGTACTTC.

The chain couples TRBV30 to TRBJ2-7; D gene ambiguous. Germline V lookup: CDR1 GTSNPN, CDR2 SVGIG (reference sequence). V was trimmed by 2 bases and J by 4 bases, leaving 15 bases between them. The CDR3 sequence is 14 residues long. CDR3 region: CAWSPPAILYEQYF. The CDR3 nucleotides read TGTGCCTGGAGTCCCCCCGCGATATTATACGAGCAGTACTTC.

This clonotype occurred many times. The chain joins TRBV6-2 or TRBV6-3 to TRBJ2-5; perhaps TRBD2 as D (5 bases). CDR3 size: 17 residues. Germline lookup yields CDR1 MNHEY and CDR2 SVGEGT. The V end was cut by 8 bases, the J end by 1 base, with 23 bases between. In DNA, the CDR3 is TGTGCCAGCGGCTTGTATCTGGGAGAGAGAACCCAAGAGACCCAGTACTTC. Translated, it gives CASGLYLGERTQETQYF.